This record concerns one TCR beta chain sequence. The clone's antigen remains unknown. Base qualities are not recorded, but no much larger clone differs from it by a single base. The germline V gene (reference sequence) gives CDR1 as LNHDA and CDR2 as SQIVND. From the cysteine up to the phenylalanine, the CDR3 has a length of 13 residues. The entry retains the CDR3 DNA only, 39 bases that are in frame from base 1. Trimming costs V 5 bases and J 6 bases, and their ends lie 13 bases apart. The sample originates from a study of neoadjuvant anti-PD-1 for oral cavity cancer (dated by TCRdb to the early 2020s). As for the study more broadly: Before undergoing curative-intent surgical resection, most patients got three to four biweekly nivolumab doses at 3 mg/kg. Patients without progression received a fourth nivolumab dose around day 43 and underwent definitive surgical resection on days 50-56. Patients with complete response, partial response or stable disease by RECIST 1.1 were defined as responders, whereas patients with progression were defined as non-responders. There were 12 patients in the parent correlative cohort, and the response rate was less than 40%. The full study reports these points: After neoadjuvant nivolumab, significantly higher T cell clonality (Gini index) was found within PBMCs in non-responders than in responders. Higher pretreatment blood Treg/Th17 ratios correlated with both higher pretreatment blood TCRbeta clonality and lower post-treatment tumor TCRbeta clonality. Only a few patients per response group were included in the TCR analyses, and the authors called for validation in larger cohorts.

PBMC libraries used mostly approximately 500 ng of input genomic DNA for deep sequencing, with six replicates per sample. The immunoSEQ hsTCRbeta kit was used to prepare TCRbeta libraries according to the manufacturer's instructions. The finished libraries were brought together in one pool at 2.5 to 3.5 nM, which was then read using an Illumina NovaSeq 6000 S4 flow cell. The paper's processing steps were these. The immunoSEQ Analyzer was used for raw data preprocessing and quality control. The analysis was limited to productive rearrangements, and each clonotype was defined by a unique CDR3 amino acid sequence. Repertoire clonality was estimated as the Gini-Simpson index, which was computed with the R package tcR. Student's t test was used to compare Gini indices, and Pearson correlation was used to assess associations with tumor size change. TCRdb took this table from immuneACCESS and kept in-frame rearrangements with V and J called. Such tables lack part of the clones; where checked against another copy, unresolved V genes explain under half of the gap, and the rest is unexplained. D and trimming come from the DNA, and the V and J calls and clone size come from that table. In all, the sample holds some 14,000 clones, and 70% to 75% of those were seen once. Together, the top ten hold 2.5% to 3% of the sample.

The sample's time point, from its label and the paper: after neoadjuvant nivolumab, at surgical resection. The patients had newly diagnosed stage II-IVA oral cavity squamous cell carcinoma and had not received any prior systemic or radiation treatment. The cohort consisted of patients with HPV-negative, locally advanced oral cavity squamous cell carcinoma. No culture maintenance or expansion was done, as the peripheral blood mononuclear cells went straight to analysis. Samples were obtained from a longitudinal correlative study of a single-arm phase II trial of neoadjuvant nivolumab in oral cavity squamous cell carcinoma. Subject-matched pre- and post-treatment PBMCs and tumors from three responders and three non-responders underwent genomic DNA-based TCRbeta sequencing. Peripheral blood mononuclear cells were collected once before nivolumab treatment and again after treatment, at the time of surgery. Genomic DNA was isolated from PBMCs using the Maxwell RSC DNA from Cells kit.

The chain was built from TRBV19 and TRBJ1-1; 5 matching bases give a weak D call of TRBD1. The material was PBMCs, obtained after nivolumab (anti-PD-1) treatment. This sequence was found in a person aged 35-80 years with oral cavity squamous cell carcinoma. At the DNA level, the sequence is TGTGCCAGTAGTCCCAGAAGGGGCGCTGAAGCTTTCTTT. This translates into CASSPRRGAEAFF. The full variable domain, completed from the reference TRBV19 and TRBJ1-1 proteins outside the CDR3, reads DGGITQSPKYLFRKEGQNVTLSCEQNLNHDAMYWYRQDPGQGLRLIYYSQIVNDFQKGDIAEGYSVSREKKESFPLTVTSAQKNPTAFYLCASSPRRGAEAFFGQGTRLTVV.